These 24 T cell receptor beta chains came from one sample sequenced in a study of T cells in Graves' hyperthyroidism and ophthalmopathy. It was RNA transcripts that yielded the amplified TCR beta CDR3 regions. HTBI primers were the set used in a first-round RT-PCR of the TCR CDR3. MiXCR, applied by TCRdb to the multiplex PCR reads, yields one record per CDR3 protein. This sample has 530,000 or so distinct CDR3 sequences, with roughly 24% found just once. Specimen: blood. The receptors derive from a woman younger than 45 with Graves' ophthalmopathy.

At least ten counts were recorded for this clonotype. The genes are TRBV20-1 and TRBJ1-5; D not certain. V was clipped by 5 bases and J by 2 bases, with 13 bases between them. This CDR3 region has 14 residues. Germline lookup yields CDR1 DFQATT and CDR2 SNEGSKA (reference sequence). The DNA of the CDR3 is TGCAGTGCTGCCGGGCCCGACGGCAATCAGCCCCAGCATTTT. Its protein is CSAAGPDGNQPQHF.

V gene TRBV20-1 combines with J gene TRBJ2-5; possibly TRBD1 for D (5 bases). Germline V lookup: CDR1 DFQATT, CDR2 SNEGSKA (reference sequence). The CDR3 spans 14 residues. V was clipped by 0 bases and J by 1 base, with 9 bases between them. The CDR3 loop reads CSARDGRVQETQYF. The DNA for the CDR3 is TGCAGTGCTAGAGATGGCAGGGTCCAAGAGACCCAGTACTTC.

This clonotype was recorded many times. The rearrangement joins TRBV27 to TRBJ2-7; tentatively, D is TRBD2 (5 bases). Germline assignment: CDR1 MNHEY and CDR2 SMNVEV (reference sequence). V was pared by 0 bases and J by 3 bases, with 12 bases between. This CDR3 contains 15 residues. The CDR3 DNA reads TGTGCCAGCAGTTTATCCGGCGGAGGATACTACGAGCAGTACTTC. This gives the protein CASSLSGGGYYEQYF.

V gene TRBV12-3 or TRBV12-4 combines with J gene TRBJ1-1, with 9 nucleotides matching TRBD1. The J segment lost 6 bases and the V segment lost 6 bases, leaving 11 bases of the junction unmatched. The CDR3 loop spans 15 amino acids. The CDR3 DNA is TGTGCCAGCAGACCCCACGGACAGGGGTTTTCTGAAGCTTTCTTT. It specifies CASRPHGQGFSEAFF.

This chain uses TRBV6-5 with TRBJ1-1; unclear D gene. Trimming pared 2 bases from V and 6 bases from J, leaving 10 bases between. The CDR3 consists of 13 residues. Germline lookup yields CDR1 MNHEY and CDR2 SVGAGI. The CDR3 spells CASSYSSRSEAFF. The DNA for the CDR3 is TGTGCCAGCAGTTACAGTAGCCGTTCTGAAGCTTTCTTT.

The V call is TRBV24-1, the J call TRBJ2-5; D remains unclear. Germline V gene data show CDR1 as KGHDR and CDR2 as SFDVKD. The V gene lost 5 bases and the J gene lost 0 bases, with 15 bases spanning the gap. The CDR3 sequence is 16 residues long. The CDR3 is CATSASDSRYQETQYF. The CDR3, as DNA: TGTGCCACCAGTGCATCCGACTCCCGGTACCAAGAGACCCAGTACTTC.

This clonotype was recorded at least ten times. This CDR3 is CAWMGWTGGTGELFF. In nucleotides, the CDR3 is TGTGCCTGGATGGGGTGGACAGGAGGGACCGGGGAGCTGTTTTTT. The chain carries TRBV30 and TRBJ2-2; D perhaps matches TRBD1 (7 bases). CDR1 GTSNPN and CDR2 SVGIG come from the germline V gene (reference sequence). Trimming removed 4 bases from V and 5 bases from J, with 17 bases in between. This CDR3 contains 15 residues. Full variable domain (missing parts from reference TRBV30 and TRBJ2-2): SQTIHQWPATLVQPVGSPLSLECTVEGTSNPNLYWYRQAAGRGLQLLFYSVGIGQISSEVPQNLSASRPQDRQFILSSKKLLLSDSGFYLCAWMGWTGGTGELFFGEGSRLTVL.

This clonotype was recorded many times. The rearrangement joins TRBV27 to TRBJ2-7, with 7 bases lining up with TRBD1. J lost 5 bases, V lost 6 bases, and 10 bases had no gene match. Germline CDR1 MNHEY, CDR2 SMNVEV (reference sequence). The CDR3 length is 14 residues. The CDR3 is CASSHSTGTHEQYF. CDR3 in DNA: TGTGCCAGCAGCCACTCGACAGGGACCCACGAGCAGTACTTC.

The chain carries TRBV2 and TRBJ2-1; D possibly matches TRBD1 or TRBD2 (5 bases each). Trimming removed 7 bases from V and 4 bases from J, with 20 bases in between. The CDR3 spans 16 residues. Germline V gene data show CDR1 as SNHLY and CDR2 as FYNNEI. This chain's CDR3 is CASTLIPGAEYNEQFF. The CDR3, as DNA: TGTGCCAGCACTCTCATCCCCGGGGCGGAATACAATGAGCAGTTCTTC.

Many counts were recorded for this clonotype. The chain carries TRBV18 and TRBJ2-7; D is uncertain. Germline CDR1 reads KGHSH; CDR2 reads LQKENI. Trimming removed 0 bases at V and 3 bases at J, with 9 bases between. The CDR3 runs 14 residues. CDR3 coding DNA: TGTGCCAGCTCACCACCGGGCAAATACTACGAGCAGTACTTC. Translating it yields CASSPPGKYYEQYF. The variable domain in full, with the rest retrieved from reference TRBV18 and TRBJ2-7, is NAGVMQNPRHLVRRRGQEARLRCSPMKGHSHVYWYRQLPEEGLKFMVYLQKENIIDESGMPKERFSAEFPKEGPSILRIQQVVRGDSAAYFCASSPPGKYYEQYFGPGTRLTVT.

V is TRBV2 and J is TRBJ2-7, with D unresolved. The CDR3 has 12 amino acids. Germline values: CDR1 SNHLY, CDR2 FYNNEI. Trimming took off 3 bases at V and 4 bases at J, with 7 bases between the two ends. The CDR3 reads CASSEDVYEQYF. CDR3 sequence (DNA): TGTGCCAGCAGTGAGGATGTGTACGAGCAGTACTTC.

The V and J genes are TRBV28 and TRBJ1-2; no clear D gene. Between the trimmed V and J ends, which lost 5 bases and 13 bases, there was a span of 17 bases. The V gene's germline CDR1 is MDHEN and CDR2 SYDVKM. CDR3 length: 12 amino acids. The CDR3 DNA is TGTGCCAGCAGTATCCGTGTCTATGGTAGCACCTTC. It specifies CASSIRVYGSTF.

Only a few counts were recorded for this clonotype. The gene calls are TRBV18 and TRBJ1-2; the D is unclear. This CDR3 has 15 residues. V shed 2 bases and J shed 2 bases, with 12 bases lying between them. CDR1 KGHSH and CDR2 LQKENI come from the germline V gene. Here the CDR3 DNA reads TGTGCCAGCTCACCATCAGAAAGGGTGAACTATGGCTACACCTTC. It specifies CASSPSERVNYGYTF.

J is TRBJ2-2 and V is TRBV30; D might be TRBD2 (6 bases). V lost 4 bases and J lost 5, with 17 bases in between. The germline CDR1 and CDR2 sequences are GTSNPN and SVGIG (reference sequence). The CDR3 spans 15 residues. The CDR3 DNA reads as TGTGCCTGGAACGATATCGGGAGTAGTACCGGGGAGCTGTTTTTT. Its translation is CAWNDIGSSTGELFF.

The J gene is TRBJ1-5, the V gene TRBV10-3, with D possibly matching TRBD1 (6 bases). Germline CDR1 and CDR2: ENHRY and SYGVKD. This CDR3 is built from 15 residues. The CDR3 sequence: CATQSRTDSNQPQHF. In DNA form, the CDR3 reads TGTGCTACTCAGAGCCGGACAGATAGCAATCAGCCCCAGCATTTT.

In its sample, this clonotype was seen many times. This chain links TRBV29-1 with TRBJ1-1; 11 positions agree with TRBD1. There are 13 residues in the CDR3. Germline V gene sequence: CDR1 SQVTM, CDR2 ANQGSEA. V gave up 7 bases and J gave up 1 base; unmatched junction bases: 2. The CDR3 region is CSAGTGGNTEAFF. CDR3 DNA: TGCAGCGCCGGGACAGGGGGGAACACTGAAGCTTTCTTT. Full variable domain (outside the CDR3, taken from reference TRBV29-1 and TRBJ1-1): SAVISQKPSRDICQRGTSLTIQCQVDSQVTMMFWYRQQPGQSLTLIATANQGSEATYESGFVIDKFPISRPNLTFSTLTVSNMSPEDSSIYLCSAGTGGNTEAFFGQGTRLTVV.

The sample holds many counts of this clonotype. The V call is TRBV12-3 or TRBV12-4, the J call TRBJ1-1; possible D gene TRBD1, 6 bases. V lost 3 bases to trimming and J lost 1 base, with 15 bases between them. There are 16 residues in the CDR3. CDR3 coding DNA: TGTGCCAGCAGTTTTTCATTAGGGGGGGCGAACACTGAAGCTTTCTTT. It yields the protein CASSFSLGGANTEAFF.

CDR3 residues: CASSIDQTETQYF. The CDR3, as DNA: TGTGCCAGTAGTATCGACCAGACAGAGACCCAGTACTTC. This chain uses TRBV19 with TRBJ2-5; D gene ambiguous. Trimming cost V 3 bases and J 4 bases, with 9 bases left between them. Per germline, CDR1 LNHDA and CDR2 SQIVND (reference sequence). The CDR3 sequence is 13 residues long. Variable domain in full (rest from reference TRBV19 and TRBJ2-5): DGGITQSPKYLFRKEGQNVTLSCEQNLNHDAMYWYRQDPGQGLRLIYYSQIVNDFQKGDIAEGYSVSREKKESFPLTVTSAQKNPTAFYLCASSIDQTETQYFGPGTRLLVL.

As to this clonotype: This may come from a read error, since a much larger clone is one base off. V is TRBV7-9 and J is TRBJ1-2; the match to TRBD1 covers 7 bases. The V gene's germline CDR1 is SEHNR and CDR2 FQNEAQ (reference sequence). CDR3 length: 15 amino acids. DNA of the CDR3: TGTGCCGGCAGCCTACTGATTGACAGGGATTCGGGCTACACCTTC. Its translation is CAGSLLIDRDSGYTF.

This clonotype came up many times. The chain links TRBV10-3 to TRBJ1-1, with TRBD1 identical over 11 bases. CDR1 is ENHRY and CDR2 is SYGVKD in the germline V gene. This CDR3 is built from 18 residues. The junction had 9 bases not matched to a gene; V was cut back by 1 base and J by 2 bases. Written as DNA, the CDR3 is TGTGCCATCAGTGAGTTGTCCGGGACAGGGGGACATAACACTGAAGCTTTCTTT. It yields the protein CAISELSGTGGHNTEAFF.

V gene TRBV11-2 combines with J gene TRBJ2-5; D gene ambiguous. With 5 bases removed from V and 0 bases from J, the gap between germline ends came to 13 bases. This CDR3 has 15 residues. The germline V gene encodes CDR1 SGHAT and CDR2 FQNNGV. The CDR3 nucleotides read TGTGCCAGCAGCAACCAGGACGGAAACCAAGAGACCCAGTACTTC. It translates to CASSNQDGNQETQYF.

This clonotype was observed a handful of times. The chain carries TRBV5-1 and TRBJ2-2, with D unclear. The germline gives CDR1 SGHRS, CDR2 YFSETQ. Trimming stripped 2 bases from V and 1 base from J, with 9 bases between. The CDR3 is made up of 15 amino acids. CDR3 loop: CASSFGGLNTGELFF. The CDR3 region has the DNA TGCGCCAGCAGCTTCGGCGGCCTGAACACCGGGGAGCTGTTTTTT.

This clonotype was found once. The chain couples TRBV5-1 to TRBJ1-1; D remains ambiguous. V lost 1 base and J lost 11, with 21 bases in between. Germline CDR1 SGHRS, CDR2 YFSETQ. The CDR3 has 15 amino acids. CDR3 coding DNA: TGCGCCAGCAGCTTGAGCCGGTCCCCCGGTATGATGGCTTTCTTT. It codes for CASSLSRSPGMMAFF.

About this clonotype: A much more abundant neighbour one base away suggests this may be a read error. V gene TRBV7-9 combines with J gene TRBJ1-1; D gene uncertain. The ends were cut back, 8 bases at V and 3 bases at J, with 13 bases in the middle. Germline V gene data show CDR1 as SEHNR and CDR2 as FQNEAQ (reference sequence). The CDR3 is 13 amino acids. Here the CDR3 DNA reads TGTGCCAGCGAAGGACGGTGGGACACTGAAGCTTTCTTT. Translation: CASEGRWDTEAFF.